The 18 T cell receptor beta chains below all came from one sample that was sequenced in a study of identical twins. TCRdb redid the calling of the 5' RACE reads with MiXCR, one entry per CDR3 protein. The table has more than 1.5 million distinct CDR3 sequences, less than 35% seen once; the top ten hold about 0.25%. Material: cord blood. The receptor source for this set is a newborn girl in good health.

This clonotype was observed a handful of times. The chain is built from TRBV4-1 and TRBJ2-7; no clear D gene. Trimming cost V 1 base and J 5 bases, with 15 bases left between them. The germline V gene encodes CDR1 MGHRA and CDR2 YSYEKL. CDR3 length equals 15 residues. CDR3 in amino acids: CASSQVSLALNEQYF. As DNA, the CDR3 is TGCGCCAGCAGCCAAGTGAGCCTTGCTTTGAACGAGCAGTACTTC.

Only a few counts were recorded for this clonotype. This chain's CDR3 is CASSSDRVRYGYTF. The CDR3 DNA reads as TGTGCCAGCAGCTCCGACAGGGTGAGGTATGGCTACACCTTC. This rearrangement joins TRBV7-6 to TRBJ1-2; 7 bases are shared with TRBD1. The CDR3 contains 14 residues. The germline V gene encodes CDR1 SGHVS and CDR2 FNYEAQ. V lost 4 bases, J lost 5 bases, and 7 bases stayed unmatched.

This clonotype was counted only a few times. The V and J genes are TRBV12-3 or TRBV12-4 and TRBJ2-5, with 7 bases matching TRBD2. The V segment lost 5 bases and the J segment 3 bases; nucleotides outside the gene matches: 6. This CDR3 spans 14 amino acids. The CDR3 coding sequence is TGTGCCAGCAGTCCAGGGAGGGGAAAAGAGACCCAGTACTTC. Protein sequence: CASSPGRGKETQYF.

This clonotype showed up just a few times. The CDR3 protein is CASSKIRPLGSEQFF. The DNA of the CDR3 is TGTGCCAGCAGCAAAATTCGGCCCCTAGGGAGTGAGCAGTTCTTC. This chain connects TRBV21-1 to TRBJ2-1; the tabulated D call, TRBD1, remains unverified against the DNA. TRBV21-1 is assigned pseudogene status. The CDR3 extends over 15 amino acids.

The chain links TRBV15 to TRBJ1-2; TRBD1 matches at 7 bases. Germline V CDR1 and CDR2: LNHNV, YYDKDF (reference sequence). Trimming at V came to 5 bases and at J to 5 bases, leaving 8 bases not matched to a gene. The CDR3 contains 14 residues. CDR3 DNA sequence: TGTGCCACCAGCGTACGACAGGGCGGATATGGCTACACCTTC. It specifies CATSVRQGGYGYTF.

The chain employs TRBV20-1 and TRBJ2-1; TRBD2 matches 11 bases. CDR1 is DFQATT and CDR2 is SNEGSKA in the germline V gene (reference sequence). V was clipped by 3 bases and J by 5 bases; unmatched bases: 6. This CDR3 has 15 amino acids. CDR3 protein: CSASRTLAGDNEQFF. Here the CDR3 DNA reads TGCAGTGCTAGTCGAACACTAGCGGGGGACAATGAGCAGTTCTTC.

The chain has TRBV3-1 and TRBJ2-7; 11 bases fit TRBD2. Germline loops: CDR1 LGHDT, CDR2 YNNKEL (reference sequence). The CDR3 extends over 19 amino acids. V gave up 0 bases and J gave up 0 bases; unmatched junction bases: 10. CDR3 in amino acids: CASSQERLGLAGFSYEQYF. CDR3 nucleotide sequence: TGTGCCAGCAGCCAAGAACGGCTCGGACTAGCGGGTTTCTCCTACGAGCAGTACTTC.

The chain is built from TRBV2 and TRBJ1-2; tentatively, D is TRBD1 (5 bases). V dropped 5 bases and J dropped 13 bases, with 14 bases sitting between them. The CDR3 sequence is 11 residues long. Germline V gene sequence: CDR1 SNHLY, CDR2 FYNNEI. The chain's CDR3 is CASSPRGGGTF. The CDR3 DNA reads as TGTGCCAGCAGTCCCCGCGGGGGGGGCACCTTC.

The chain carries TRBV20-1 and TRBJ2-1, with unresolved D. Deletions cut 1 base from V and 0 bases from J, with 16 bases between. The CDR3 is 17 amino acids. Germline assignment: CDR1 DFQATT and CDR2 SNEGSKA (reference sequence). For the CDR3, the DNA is TGCAGTGCTAGAGCCCTCTATAGGGTACACTCCTACAATGAGCAGTTCTTC. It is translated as CSARALYRVHSYNEQFF.

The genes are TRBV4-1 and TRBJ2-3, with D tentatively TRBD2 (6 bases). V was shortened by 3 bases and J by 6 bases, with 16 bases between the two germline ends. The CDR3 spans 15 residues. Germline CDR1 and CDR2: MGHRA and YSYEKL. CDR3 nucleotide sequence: TGCGCCAGCAGCCAGCGGGATGCGGCTCCGGATACGCAGTATTTT. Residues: CASSQRDAAPDTQYF.

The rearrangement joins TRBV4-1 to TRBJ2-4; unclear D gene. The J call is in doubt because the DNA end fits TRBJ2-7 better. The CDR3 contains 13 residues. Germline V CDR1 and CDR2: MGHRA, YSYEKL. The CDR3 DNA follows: TGCGCCAGCAGCCAAGATATGGATTCCGAGCAGTACTTC. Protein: CASSQDMDSEQYF.

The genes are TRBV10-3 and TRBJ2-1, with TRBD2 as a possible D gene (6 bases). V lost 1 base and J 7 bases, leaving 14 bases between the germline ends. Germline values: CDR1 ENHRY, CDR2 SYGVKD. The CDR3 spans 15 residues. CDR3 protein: CAISELGTLGNEQFF. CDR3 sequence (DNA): TGTGCCATCAGTGAGTTAGGGACTCTGGGTAATGAGCAGTTCTTC.

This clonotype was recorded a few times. In nucleotides, the CDR3 is TGTGCCAGCAGCCAAGTGTGGCCAATAGCGGGAGCGCCCCATGAGCAGTACTTC. Its protein is CASSQVWPIAGAPHEQYF. The chain uses TRBV14 and TRBJ2-7; 9 nucleotides match TRBD2. The CDR3 consists of 18 residues. Germline trimming cut 1 base from V and 7 bases from J; bases unmatched to any gene: 17. In germline, CDR1 is SGHDN, CDR2 FVKESK.

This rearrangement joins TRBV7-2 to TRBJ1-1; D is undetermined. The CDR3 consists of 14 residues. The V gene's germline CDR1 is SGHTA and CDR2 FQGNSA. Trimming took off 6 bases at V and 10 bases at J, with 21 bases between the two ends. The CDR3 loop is CASRLVAFKGGAFF. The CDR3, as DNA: TGTGCCAGCAGACTAGTGGCATTTAAGGGTGGAGCTTTCTTT. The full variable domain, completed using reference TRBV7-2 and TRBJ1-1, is GAGVSQSPSNKVTEKGKDVELRCDPISGHTALYWYRQSLGQGLEFLIYFQGNSAPDKSGLPSDRFSAERTGGSVSTLTIQRTQQEDSAVYLCASRLVAFKGGAFFGQGTRLTVV.

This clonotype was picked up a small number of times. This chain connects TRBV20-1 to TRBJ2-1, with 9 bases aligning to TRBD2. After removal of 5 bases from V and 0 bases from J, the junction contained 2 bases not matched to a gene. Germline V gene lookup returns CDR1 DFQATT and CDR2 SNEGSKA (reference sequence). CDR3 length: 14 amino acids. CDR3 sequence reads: CSAFSGSSYNEQFF. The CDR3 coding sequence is TGCAGTGCTTTTAGCGGGAGCTCCTACAATGAGCAGTTCTTC.

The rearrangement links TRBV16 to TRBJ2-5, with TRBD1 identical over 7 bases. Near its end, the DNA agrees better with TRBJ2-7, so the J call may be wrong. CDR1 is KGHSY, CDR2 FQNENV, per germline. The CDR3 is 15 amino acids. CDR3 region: CASSQSTGLGYEQYF. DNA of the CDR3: TGTGCCAGCAGCCAATCGACAGGGTTGGGCTACGAGCAGTACTTC.

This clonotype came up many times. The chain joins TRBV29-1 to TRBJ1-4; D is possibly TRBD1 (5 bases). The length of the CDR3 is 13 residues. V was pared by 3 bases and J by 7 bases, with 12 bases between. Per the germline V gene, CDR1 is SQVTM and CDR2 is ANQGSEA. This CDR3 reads CSVDGGRPEKLFF. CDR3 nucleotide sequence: TGCAGCGTTGATGGGGGACGGCCTGAAAAACTGTTTTTT.

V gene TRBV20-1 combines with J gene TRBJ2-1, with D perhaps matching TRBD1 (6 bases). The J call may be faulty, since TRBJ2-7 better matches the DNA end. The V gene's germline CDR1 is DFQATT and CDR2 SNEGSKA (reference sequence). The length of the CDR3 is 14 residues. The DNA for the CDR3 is TGCAGTGCTAGTATGGGGGCCACCTACAATGAGCAGTACTTC. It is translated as CSASMGATYNEQYF.